Listed below are T cell receptor beta chains from one sample, sequenced in a study of blood T cell repertoires in COVID-19. Profiling relied on immunoSEQ multiplex PCR, and the TCRdb table lists in-frame clones only, not all of them. Here the sample spans about 180,000 clones, over 65% being singletons. Sequenced material: peripheral blood. The receptors shown here come from a person aged 70 to 79 with COVID-19, enrolled during active disease. Both conserved end residues are part of each CDR3. Each record gives: clone size, V gene, J gene, CDR3 protein. A clone size is listed for some rows: how often the clone was seen (once, few, many), or a class if it is expanded.

clone_size: NA
v_call: TRBV7-2
j_call: TRBJ1-2
cdr3_aa: CASSQTTYSSYGYTF

clone_size: NA
v_call: TRBV11-2
j_call: TRBJ1-3
cdr3_aa: CASSSQGNTIYF

clone_size: NA
v_call: TRBV7-8
j_call: TRBJ1-2
cdr3_aa: CASSLEVGGGKSYGYTF

clone_size: NA
v_call: TRBV4-3
j_call: TRBJ2-2
cdr3_aa: CASSQGTSGEGGELFF

clone_size: NA
v_call: TRBV5-4
j_call: TRBJ1-1
cdr3_aa: CASSFSLRGGTEAFF

clone_size: NA
v_call: TRBV2
j_call: TRBJ1-3
cdr3_aa: CASHPAGSGNTIYF

clone_size: NA
v_call: TRBV28
j_call: TRBJ2-3
cdr3_aa: CASSSGTYGTQYF

clone_size: once
v_call: TRBV6-1
j_call: TRBJ1-1
cdr3_aa: CASSESGGRTEAFF

clone_size: NA
v_call: TRBV21-1
j_call: TRBJ1-5
cdr3_aa: CASSKEQGPRNQPQHF

clone_size: NA
v_call: TRBV5-4
j_call: TRBJ2-3
cdr3_aa: CASSPLAQRPDTQYF

clone_size: NA
v_call: TRBV27
j_call: TRBJ1-1
cdr3_aa: CASSSIAGTAEAFF

clone_size: NA
v_call: TRBV6-5
j_call: TRBJ1-2
cdr3_aa: CASSLLTGGDYGYTF

clone_size: NA
v_call: TRBV7-2
j_call: TRBJ1-1
cdr3_aa: CASSLVGRQNTEAFF

clone_size: NA
v_call: TRBV5-1
j_call: TRBJ2-7
cdr3_aa: CASSWTGGLSSYEQYF

clone_size: NA
v_call: TRBV3-1/TRBV3-2
j_call: TRBJ1-3
cdr3_aa: CASSQWIQKDSGNTIYF

clone_size: NA
v_call: TRBV5-1
j_call: TRBJ2-7
cdr3_aa: CACRQDSYEQYF

clone_size: NA
v_call: TRBV7-8
j_call: TRBJ1-6
cdr3_aa: CASSLVVRTGDRSSPLHF

clone_size: NA
v_call: TRBV6-5
j_call: TRBJ2-1
cdr3_aa: CASRLNLQGHNEQFF

clone_size: NA
v_call: TRBV10-2
j_call: TRBJ2-1
cdr3_aa: CASSVTGGANEQFF

clone_size: NA
v_call: TRBV7-2
j_call: TRBJ1-1
cdr3_aa: CASSLRQGDTEAFF

clone_size: NA
v_call: TRBV19
j_call: TRBJ2-1
cdr3_aa: CASSMTSGSYNEQFF

clone_size: NA
v_call: TRBV20-1
j_call: TRBJ2-5
cdr3_aa: CSASKGASQETQYF

clone_size: NA
v_call: TRBV18
j_call: TRBJ1-2
cdr3_aa: CASSPPGTGVFGYTF